This T cell receptor beta chain was found in a study of blood T cell repertoires in COVID-19. Only in-frame clones appear in the TCRdb table, and some are missing; sequencing was by immunoSEQ multiplex PCR. The repertoire holds some 270,000 clones, with roughly 86% as singletons. As regards this clone: This same CDR3 is encoded by further DNA sequences in the sample.

The germline CDR1 and CDR2 sequences are SEHNR and FQNEAQ (reference sequence). V was shortened by 1 base and J by 8 bases, with 11 bases between the two germline ends. The CDR3 contains 13 residues. The sample consisted of peripheral blood. The sequence came from a woman older than 75 with COVID-19, enrolled during active disease. V and J are TRBV7-9 and TRBJ1-2, with D possibly being TRBD1 (6 bases). CDR3 protein: CASSLEQGGGYTF. The CDR3 bases are TGTGCCAGCAGCTTAGAACAGGGAGGGGGCTACACCTTC.